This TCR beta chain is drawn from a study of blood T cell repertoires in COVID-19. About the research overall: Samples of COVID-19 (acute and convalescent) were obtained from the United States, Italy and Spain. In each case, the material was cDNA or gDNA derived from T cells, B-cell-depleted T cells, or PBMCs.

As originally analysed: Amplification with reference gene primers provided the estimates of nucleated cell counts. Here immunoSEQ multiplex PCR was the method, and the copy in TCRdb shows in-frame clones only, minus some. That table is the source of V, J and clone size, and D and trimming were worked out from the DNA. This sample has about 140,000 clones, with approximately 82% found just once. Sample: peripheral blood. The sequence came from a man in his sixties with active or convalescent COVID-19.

The CDR3 loop is CASSLPSSVITDTQYF. The CDR3 DNA is TGTGCCAGCAGCTTACCCAGTAGCGTTATCACAGATACGCAGTATTTT. The genes are TRBV7-8 and TRBJ2-3; possible D gene TRBD2, 5 bases. This CDR3 is built from 16 residues. Deletions cut 2 bases from V and 2 bases from J, with 14 bases between. CDR1 SGHVS and CDR2 FQNEAQ come from the germline V gene.